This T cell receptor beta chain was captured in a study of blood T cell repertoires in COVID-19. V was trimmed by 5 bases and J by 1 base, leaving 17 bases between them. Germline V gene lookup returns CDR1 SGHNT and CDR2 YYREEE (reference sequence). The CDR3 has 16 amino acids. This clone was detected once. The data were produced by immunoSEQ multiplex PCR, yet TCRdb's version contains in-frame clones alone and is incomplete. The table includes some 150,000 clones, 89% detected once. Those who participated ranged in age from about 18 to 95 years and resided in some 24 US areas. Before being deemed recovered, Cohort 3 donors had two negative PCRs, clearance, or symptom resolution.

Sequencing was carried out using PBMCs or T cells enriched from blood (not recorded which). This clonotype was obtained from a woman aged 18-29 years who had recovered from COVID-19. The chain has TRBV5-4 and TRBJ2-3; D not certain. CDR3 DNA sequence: TGTGCCAGCAGGCAGCTATTGGAGTCGGGCACAGATACGCAGTATTTT. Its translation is CASRQLLESGTDTQYF. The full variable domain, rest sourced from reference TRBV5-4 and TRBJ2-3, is ETGVTQSPTHLIKTRGQQVTLRCSSQSGHNTVSWYQQALGQGPQFIFQYYREEENGRGNFPPRFSGLQFPNYSSELNVNALELDDSALYLCASRQLLESGTDTQYFGPGTRLTVL.